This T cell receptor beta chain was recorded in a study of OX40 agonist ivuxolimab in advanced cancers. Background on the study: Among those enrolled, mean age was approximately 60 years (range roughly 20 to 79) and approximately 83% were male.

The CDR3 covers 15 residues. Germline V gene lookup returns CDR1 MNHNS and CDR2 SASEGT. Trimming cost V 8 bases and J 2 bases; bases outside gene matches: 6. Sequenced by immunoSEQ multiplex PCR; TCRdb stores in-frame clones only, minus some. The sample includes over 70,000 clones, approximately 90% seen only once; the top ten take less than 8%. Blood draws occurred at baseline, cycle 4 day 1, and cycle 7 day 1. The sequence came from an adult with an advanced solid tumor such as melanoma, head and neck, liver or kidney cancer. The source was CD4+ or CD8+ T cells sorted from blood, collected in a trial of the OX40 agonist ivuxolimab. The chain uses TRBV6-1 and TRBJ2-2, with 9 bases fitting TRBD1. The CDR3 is CASPPTGGNTGELFF. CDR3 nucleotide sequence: TGTGCCAGCCCCCCGACAGGGGGAAACACCGGGGAGCTGTTTTTT.